This TCR beta chain was observed in a study of T cell responses to AZD1222 COVID-19 vaccine. The table came from immunoSEQ multiplex PCR; TCRdb's copy has only in-frame clones and leaves some out. This table has about 150,000 clones, approximately 90% appearing once. Germline CDR1 MNHEY, CDR2 SVGEGT. The CDR3 totals 13 residues. Trimming took off 0 bases at V and 3 bases at J, with 6 bases between the two ends. The genes are TRBV6-2 or TRBV6-3 and TRBJ2-7; no firm D call. This clonotype was sampled from an adult in good health. The sample was peripheral blood, taken on day 0 of AZD1222 vaccination. CDR3 loop: CASSYSGIYEQYF. In nucleotides, the CDR3 is TGTGCCAGCAGTTACTCGGGCATCTACGAGCAGTACTTC.